This TCR beta chain was obtained from a study of blood T cell repertoires in COVID-19. On the study more broadly: Whether acute or convalescent, the COVID-19 samples came from the United States, Italy and Spain. The cDNA or gDNA used as material had been derived from T cells, B-cell-depleted T cells, or PBMCs.

Original data processing: Counts of nucleated cells, estimated from reference gene primer amplification, were obtained. Sequencing was performed with immunoSEQ multiplex PCR; in TCRdb, only in-frame clones are kept and a portion is missing. That table furnishes V, J and clone size, whereas the DNA furnished D and trimming. Here the sample spans 200,000 to 250,000 clones, around nine tenths being singletons. Only a few counts were recorded for this clone. Germline loops: CDR1 MNHEY, CDR2 SVGAGI. The CDR3 spans 15 residues. Trimming at V came to 6 bases and at J to 4 bases, leaving 6 bases not matched to a gene.

Source material: peripheral blood. The sequence was obtained from a woman aged 70 to 79 with active or convalescent COVID-19. This chain connects TRBV6-5 to TRBJ1-5, with 10 bases matching TRBD1. CDR3 protein: CASRTGTGVNQPQHF. The CDR3 region has the DNA TGTGCCAGCAGAACCGGGACAGGGGTTAATCAGCCCCAGCATTTT.